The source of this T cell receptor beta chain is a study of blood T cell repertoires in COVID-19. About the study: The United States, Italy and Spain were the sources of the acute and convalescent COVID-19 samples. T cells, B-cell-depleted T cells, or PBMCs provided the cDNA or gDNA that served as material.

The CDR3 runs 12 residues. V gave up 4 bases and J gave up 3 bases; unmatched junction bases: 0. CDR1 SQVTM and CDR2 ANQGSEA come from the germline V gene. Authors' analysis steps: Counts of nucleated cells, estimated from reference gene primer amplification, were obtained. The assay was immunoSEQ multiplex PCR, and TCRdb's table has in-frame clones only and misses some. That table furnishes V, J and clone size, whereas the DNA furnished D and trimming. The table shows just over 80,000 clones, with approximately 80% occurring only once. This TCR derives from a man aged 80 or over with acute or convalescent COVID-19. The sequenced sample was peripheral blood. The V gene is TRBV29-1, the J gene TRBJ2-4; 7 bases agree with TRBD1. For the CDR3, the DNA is TGCAGCGTTGGGGACAGCAAAAACATTCAGTACTTC. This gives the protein CSVGDSKNIQYF.